This T cell receptor beta chain originates from a study of blood T cell repertoires in COVID-19. At the level of the study: Whether acute or convalescent, the COVID-19 samples came from the United States, Italy and Spain. Nucleic acid was either cDNA or gDNA, and it came from T cells, B-cell-depleted T cells, or PBMCs.

The CDR3 covers 17 residues. Germline CDR1 GTSNPN, CDR2 SVGIG (reference sequence). Trimming pared 3 bases from V and 1 base from J, leaving 21 bases between. This clone has just one count. Source study methods: Reference gene primer amplification gave nucleated cell count estimates. Only in-frame clones appear in the TCRdb table, and some are missing; sequencing was by immunoSEQ multiplex PCR. The V and J calls and the clone size are those of that table, but D and trimming were determined from the DNA. Of 100,000 to 150,000 clones in the sample, around three quarters are singletons; the top ten hold 16%.

Material: peripheral blood. The source is a man between 60 and 75 years old with active or convalescent COVID-19. The chain employs TRBV30 and TRBJ1-2; maybe TRBD1 (5 bases). The CDR3 region is CAWRPPLRQTDNYGYTF. As DNA, the CDR3 is TGTGCCTGGAGACCCCCGCTAAGACAGACAGATAACTATGGCTACACCTTC.